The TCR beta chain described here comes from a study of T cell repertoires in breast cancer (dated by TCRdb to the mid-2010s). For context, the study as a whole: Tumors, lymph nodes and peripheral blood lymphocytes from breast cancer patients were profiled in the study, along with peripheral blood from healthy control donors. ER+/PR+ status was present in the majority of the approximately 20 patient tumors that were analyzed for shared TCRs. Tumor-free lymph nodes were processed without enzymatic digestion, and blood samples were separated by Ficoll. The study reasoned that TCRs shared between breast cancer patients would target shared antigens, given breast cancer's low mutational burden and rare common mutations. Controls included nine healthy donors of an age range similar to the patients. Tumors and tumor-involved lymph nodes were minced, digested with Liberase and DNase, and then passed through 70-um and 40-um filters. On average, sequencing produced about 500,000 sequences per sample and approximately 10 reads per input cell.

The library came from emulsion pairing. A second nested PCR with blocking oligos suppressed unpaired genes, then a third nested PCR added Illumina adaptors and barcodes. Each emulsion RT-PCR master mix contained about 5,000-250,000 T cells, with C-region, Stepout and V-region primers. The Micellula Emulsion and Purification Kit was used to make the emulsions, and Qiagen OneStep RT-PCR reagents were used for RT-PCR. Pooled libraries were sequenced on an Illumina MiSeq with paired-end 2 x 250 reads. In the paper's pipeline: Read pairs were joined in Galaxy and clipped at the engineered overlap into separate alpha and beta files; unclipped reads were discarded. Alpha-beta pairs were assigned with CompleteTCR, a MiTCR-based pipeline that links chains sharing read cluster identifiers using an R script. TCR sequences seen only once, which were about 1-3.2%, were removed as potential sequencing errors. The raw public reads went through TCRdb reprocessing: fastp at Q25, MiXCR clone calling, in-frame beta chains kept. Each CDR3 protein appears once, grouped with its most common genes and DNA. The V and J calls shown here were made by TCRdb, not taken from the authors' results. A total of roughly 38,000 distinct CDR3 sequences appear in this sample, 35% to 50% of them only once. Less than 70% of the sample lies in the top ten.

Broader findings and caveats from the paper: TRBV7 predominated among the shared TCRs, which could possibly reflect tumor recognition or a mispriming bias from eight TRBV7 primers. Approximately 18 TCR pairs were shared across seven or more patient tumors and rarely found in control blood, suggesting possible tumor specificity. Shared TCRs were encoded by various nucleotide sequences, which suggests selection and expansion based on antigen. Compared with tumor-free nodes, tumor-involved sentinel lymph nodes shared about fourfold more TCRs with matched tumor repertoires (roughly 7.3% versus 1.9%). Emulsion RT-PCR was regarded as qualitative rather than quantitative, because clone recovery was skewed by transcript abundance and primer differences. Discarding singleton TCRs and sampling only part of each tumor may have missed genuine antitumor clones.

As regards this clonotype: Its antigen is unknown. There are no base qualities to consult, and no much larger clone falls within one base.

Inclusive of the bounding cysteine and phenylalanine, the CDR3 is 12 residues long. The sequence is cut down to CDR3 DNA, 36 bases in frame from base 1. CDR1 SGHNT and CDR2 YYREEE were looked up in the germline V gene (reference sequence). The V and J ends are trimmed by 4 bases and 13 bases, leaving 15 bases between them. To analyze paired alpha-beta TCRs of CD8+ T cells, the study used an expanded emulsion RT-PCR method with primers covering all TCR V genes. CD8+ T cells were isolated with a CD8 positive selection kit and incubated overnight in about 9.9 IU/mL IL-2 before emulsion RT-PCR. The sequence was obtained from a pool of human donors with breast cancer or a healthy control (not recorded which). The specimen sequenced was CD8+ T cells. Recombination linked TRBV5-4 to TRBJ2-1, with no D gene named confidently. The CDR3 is CASSQDTARQFF. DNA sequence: TGTGCCAGCAGCCAAGATACCGCACGTCAGTTCTTC.